The rows below give T cell receptor beta chains drawn from one sample of a study of blood T cell repertoires in COVID-19. Sequenced by immunoSEQ multiplex PCR; TCRdb stores in-frame clones only, minus some. The data contain just over 95,000 clones, about four fifths of them singletons. The sequenced sample consisted of peripheral blood. Receptors were obtained from a man of 80 years or more with acute or convalescent COVID-19. Each CDR3 is given with its conserved first and last residue. D genes are given only for firm matches. For some rows the clone size is stated as once, few or many, or as a class when expanded; others skip it.

NA	TRBD1	TRBJ2-3	TRBV15	TGTGCCACCAGCAGCAGGGGGGATACGCAGTATTTT	CATSSRGDTQYF
NA	NA	TRBJ1-6	TRBV7-2	TGTGCCAGCAGCCACACACCCAGGGGAGCGAATTCACCCCTCCACTTT	CASSHTPRGANSPLHF
NA	NA	TRBJ2-1	TRBV28	TGTGCCAGCCGATTAGGGGGACCCTCCTACAATGAGCAGTTCTTC	CASRLGGPSYNEQFF
NA	NA	TRBJ2-3	TRBV2	TGTGCCACCGTTAAGGGGGGGAGTACAGATACGCAGTATTTT	CATVKGGSTDTQYF
NA	NA	TRBJ2-3	TRBV12-3/TRBV12-4	TGTGCCAGCAGTCAGAGACAATCGCAGTATTTT	CASSQRQSQYF
NA	TRBD1	TRBJ1-2	TRBV3-1/TRBV3-2	TGTGCCAGCAGCCAAAGCGGACAGGATGGCTACACCTTC	CASSQSGQDGYTF
NA	TRBD1	TRBJ2-5	TRBV7-2	TGTGCCAGCAGCTTAGACGCTACAGGGGGGCGAGAGACCCAGTACTTC	CASSLDATGGRETQYF
NA	NA	TRBJ2-3	TRBV3-1/TRBV3-2	TGTGCCAGCAGCCAAGATAAGTGGCGGGAAGGAACGCAGTATTTT	CASSQDKWREGTQYF
NA	NA	TRBJ2-7	TRBV11-2	TGTGCCAGCAGACAGGGTAATTACGAGCAGTACTTC	CASRQGNYEQYF
NA	NA	TRBJ1-2	TRBV7-8	TGTGCCGGTGGACAGAATGGCTACACCTTC	CAGGQNGYTF
NA	NA	TRBJ1-3	TRBV11-2	TGTGCCAGCAGCTTAGGGGGAGTCTCTGGAAACACCATATATTTT	CASSLGGVSGNTIYF
NA	NA	TRBJ2-5	TRBV3-1/TRBV3-2	TGTGCCAGCAGCCAAGAACGGATTTGGAGCCAAGAGACCCAGTACTTC	CASSQERIWSQETQYF
few	TRBD1	TRBJ1-3	TRBV6-5	TGTGCCAGCAGGGGACAGGTTCTCTCTGGAAACACCATATATTTT	CASRGQVLSGNTIYF
NA	TRBD1	TRBJ1-1	TRBV7-2	TGTGCCAGCAGCTTGACAGGGGGGCCTGAAGCTTTCTTT	CASSLTGGPEAFF
NA	NA	TRBJ2-6	TRBV11-2	TGTGCCAGCAGCCGTCTCTCTGGGGCCAACGTCCTGACTTTC	CASSRLSGANVLTF
NA	NA	TRBJ1-5	TRBV5-1	TGCGCCAGCAGCTTGGGGGCAGGGGATCAGCCCCAGCATTTT	CASSLGAGDQPQHF
NA	TRBD1	TRBJ2-5	TRBV7-2	TGTGCCAGCAGCTCACTACCCCCAGGGGGCGTAGAGACCCAGTACTTC	CASSSLPPGGVETQYF
NA	NA	TRBJ1-6	TRBV4-3	TGCGCCAGCGGCGTCGGGGTCAATTCACCCCTCCACTTT	CASGVGVNSPLHF
NA	NA	TRBJ1-6	TRBV6-5	TGTGCCAGCAGTTACGGGGACTCTTCCTATAATTCACCCCTCCACTTT	CASSYGDSSYNSPLHF
once	NA	TRBJ1-4	TRBV4-1	TGCGCCAGCAGCCTAAGCGCAGGGACAACTAATGAAAAACTGTTTTTT	CASSLSAGTTNEKLFF
NA	TRBD2	TRBJ2-1	TRBV30	TGTGCCTGGGCTCGGGTCACCCCGACTAGCGGGGGTTACAATGAGCAGTTCTTC	CAWARVTPTSGGYNEQFF
NA	NA	TRBJ2-5	TRBV12-3/TRBV12-4	TGTGCCAGCAGCCGGGGGACGAAGGAGACCCAGTACTTC	CASSRGTKETQYF
NA	NA	TRBJ2-2	TRBV9	TGTGCCAGCAGCGGGAGGGACTCGACAATGAACACCGGGGAGCTGTTTTTT	CASSGRDSTMNTGELFF
NA	NA	TRBJ2-5	TRBV6-6	TGTGCCAGCAGTTACATTGGCGGGACCCAGTACTTC	CASSYIGGTQYF
NA	NA	TRBJ1-2	TRBV27	TGTGCCAGCAGTTCTGGTTTTTTGACGGGGAGTGGCTACACCTTC	CASSSGFLTGSGYTF
NA	NA	TRBJ2-7	TRBV19	TGTGCCAGTAGAACGACAGAGACCTACGAGCAGTACTTC	CASRTTETYEQYF
NA	TRBD1	TRBJ2-7	TRBV7-2	TGTGCCAGCAGCCCCAGGACAGGGGGGGATCTTAGGTCCGAGCAGTACTTC	CASSPRTGGDLRSEQYF
once	NA	TRBJ1-2	TRBV7-9	TGTGCCAGCAGCTTAGGGTCAGGGGAAGGCTACACCTTC	CASSLGSGEGYTF
NA	TRBD1	TRBJ1-4	TRBV7-9	TGTGCCAGCAGCCCGGACAGGGGGCTCATTTATGAAAAACTGTTTTTT	CASSPDRGLIYEKLFF
NA	TRBD1	TRBJ1-4	TRBV19	TGTGCCAGTAGTGGGGGACAGGGTAATGAAAAACTGTTTTTT	CASSGGQGNEKLFF
NA	NA	TRBJ1-1	TRBV6-5	TGTGCCAGCAGTCCGAGGGGGGGCACTGAAGCTTTCTTT	CASSPRGGTEAFF
NA	TRBD1	TRBJ1-2	TRBV27	TGTGCCAGCAGTCCGGACAGGAATGGCTACACCTTC	CASSPDRNGYTF
NA	NA	TRBJ1-1	TRBV7-2	TGTGCCAGCAGCCCAACATTCGACACTGAAGCTTTCTTT	CASSPTFDTEAFF
NA	NA	TRBJ1-2	TRBV15	TGTGCCACCAGCAGGCAAAAGGGGGTAGAAGGCTACACCTTC	CATSRQKGVEGYTF
NA	NA	TRBJ1-5	TRBV12-3/TRBV12-4	TGTGCCAGCAGGCCGGGTTGGGATCAGCCCCAGCATTTT	CASRPGWDQPQHF
few	TRBD1	TRBJ1-2	TRBV4-2	TGTGCCAGCAGCCAAAAAGGGCCACAGGGGGCAAGGTCCTATGGCTACACCTTC	CASSQKGPQGARSYGYTF
NA	TRBD1	TRBJ2-2	TRBV28	TGTGCCAGCAGGGTAGGACAGGGAAGCCCCGGGGAGCTGTTTTTT	CASRVGQGSPGELFF
NA	NA	TRBJ2-3	TRBV12-5	TGTGCTAGTGGTTCGCCGACAGGAACGCAGTATTTT	CASGSPTGTQYF
NA	TRBD2	TRBJ2-1	TRBV10-1	TGCGCCAGCAGTGGGACTAGCGGGAGGGGCCGGGCTGAGCAGTTCTTC	CASSGTSGRGRAEQFF
NA	TRBD1	TRBJ1-2	TRBV6-4	TGTGCCAGCAGTGATGAGGGGGCGGCTGGCTACACCTTC	CASSDEGAAGYTF
NA	TRBD2	TRBJ2-4	TRBV27	TGTGCCAGCAGTTTGGGGGCGGGAGGCAACATTCAGTACTTC	CASSLGAGGNIQYF
NA	NA	TRBJ2-7	TRBV14	TGTGCCAGCAGCCATGAAATAGTCTACGAGCAGTACTTC	CASSHEIVYEQYF
NA	NA	TRBJ1-1	TRBV12-3/TRBV12-4	TGTGCCAGCAAAACGGCGGGTGGCACTGAAGCTTTCTTT	CASKTAGGTEAFF
NA	TRBD1	TRBJ1-4	TRBV6-5	TGTGCCAGCACAACGGGACAGTCAAATGAAAAACTGTTTTTT	CASTTGQSNEKLFF
NA	TRBD2	TRBJ2-7	TRBV19	TGTGCCAGCCACACCGGGACTAGCGGGGACGAGCAGTACTTC	CASHTGTSGDEQYF
NA	TRBD1	TRBJ2-1	TRBV3-1/TRBV3-2	TGTGCCAGCAGGGGGACAGGGTTTTATAGTGAGCAGTTCTTC	CASRGTGFYSEQFF
NA	TRBD1	TRBJ1-1	TRBV28	TGTGCCAGCAGTACCTGGACAGGGGGCGTGAGGAACACTGAAGCTTTCTTT	CASSTWTGGVRNTEAFF